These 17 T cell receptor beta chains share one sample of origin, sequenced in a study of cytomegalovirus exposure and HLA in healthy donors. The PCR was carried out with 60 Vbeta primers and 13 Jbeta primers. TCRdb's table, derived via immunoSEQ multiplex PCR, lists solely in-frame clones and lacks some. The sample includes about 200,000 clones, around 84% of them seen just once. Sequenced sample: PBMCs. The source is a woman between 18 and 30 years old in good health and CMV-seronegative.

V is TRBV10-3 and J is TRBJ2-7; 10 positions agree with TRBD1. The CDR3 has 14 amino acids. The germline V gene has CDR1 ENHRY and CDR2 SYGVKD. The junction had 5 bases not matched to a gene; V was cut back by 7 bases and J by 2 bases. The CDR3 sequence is CAINLGQGAYEQYF. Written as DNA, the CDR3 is TGTGCCATCAACCTAGGACAGGGGGCCTACGAGCAGTACTTC.

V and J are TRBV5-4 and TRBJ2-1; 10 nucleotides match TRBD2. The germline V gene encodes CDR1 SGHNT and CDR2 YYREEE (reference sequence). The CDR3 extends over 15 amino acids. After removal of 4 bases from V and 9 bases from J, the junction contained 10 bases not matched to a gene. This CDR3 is CASSGEREGSGEQFF. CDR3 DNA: TGTGCCAGCAGCGGGGAGCGGGAGGGAAGTGGTGAGCAGTTCTTC.

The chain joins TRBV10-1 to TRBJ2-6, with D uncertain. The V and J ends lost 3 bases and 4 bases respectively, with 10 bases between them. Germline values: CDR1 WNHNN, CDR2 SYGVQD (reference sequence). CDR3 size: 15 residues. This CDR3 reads CASSDGASGANVLTF. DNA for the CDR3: TGCGCCAGCAGTGATGGAGCGTCCGGGGCCAACGTCCTGACTTTC.

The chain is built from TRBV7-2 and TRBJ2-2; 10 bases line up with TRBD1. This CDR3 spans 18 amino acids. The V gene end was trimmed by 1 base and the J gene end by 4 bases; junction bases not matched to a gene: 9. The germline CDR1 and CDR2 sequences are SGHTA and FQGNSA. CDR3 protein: CASSLGGQGPKSTGELFF. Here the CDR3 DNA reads TGTGCCAGCAGCTTAGGGGGACAGGGGCCGAAATCCACCGGGGAGCTGTTTTTT. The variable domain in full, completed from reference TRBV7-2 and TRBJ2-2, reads GAGVSQSPSNKVTEKGKDVELRCDPISGHTALYWYRQSLGQGLEFLIYFQGNSAPDKSGLPSDRFSAERTGGSVSTLTIQRTQQEDSAVYLCASSLGGQGPKSTGELFFGEGSRLTVL.

The CDR3 loop is CASSLNAGGAYGYTF. The DNA of the CDR3 is TGTGCCAGCAGCTTAAACGCAGGGGGCGCGTATGGCTACACCTTC. V gene TRBV7-3 combines with J gene TRBJ1-2, with TRBD1 identical over 8 bases. This CDR3 is 15 amino acids long. Germline lookup yields CDR1 SGHTA and CDR2 FQGTGA. With V trimmed by 1 base and J by 5 bases, 6 bases remained unmatched. Full variable domain (rest looked up from reference TRBV7-3 and TRBJ1-2): GAGVSQTPSNKVTEKGKYVELRCDPISGHTALYWYRQSLGQGPEFLIYFQGTGAADDSGLPNDRFFAVRPEGSVSTLKIQRTERGDSAVYLCASSLNAGGAYGYTFGSGTRLTVV.

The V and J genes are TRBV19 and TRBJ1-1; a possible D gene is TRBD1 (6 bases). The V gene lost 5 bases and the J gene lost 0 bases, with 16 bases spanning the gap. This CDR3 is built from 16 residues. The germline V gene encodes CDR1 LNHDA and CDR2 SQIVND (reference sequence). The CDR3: CASSRTATRMNTEAFF. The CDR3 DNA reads TGTGCCAGTAGTCGGACAGCAACGCGCATGAACACTGAAGCTTTCTTT.

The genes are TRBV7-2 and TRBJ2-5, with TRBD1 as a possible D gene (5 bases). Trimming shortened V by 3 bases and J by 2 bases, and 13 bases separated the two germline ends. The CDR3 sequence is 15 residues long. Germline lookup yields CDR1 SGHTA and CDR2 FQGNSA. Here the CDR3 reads CASSFSGGAQETQYF. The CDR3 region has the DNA TGTGCCAGCAGCTTCTCCGGTGGGGCGCAAGAGACCCAGTACTTC.

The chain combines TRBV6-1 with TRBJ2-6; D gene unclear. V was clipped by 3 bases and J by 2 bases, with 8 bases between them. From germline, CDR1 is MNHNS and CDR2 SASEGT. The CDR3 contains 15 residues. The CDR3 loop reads CASSEGIAGANVLTF. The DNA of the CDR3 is TGTGCCAGCAGTGAGGGCATTGCTGGGGCCAACGTCCTGACTTTC.

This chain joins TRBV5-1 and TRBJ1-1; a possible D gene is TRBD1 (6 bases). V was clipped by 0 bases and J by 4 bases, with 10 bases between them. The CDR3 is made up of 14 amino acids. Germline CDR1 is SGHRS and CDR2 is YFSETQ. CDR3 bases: TGCGCCAGCAGCTTGGCCACAGGGATCACTGAAGCTTTCTTT. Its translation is CASSLATGITEAFF.

CDR3 in amino acids: CASRRFGSSYEQYF. In nucleotides, the CDR3 is TGTGCCAGTCGCAGGTTTGGGAGCTCCTACGAGCAGTACTTC. The V and J genes are TRBV7-2 and TRBJ2-7; D may be TRBD2 (5 bases). The length of the CDR3 is 14 residues. CDR1 is SGHTA, CDR2 FQGNSA, per germline. Trimming took 9 bases from V and 0 from J, leaving 15 bases between them. The full variable domain, with the rest looked up from reference TRBV7-2 and TRBJ2-7, is GAGVSQSPSNKVTEKGKDVELRCDPISGHTALYWYRQSLGQGLEFLIYFQGNSAPDKSGLPSDRFSAERTGGSVSTLTIQRTQQEDSAVYLCASRRFGSSYEQYFGPGTRLTVT.

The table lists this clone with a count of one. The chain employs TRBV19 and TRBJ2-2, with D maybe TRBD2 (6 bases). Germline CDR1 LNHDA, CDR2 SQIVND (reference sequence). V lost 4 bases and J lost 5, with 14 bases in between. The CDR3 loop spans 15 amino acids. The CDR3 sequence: CASSTAAGQTGELFF. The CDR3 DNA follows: TGTGCCAGTAGTACCGCGGCGGGGCAAACCGGGGAGCTGTTTTTT.

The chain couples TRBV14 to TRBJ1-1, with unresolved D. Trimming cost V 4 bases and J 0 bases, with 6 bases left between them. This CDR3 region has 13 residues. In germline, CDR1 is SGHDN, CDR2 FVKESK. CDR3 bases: TGTGCCAGCAGCCGAGACATGAACACTGAAGCTTTCTTT. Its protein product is CASSRDMNTEAFF.

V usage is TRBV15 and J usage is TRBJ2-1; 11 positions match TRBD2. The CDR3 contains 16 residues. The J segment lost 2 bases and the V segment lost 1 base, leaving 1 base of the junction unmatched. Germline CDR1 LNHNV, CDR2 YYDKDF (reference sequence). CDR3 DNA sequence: TGTGCCACCAGCAGAGGACTAGCGGGGACCTACAATGAGCAGTTCTTC. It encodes CATSRGLAGTYNEQFF.

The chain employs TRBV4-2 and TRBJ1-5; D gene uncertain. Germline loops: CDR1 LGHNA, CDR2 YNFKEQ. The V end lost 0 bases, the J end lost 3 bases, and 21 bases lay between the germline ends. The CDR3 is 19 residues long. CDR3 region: CASSQDPPQSFSFNQPQHF. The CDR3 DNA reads TGTGCCAGCAGCCAAGACCCTCCGCAGTCCTTTTCATTCAATCAGCCCCAGCATTTT.

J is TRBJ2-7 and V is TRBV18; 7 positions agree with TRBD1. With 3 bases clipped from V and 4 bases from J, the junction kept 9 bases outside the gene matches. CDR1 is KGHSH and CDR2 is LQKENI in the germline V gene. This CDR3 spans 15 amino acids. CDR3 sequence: CASSPTGVGGYEQYF. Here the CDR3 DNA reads TGTGCCAGCTCACCCACAGGGGTAGGGGGATACGAGCAGTACTTC. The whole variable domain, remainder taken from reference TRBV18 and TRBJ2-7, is NAGVMQNPRHLVRRRGQEARLRCSPMKGHSHVYWYRQLPEEGLKFMVYLQKENIIDESGMPKERFSAEFPKEGPSILRIQQVVRGDSAAYFCASSPTGVGGYEQYFGPGTRLTVT.

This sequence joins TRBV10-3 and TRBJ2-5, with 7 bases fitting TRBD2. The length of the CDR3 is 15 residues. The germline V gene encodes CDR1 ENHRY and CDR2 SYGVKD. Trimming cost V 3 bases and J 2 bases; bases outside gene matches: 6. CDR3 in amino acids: CAISDGAGDQETQYF. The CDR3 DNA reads TGTGCCATCAGTGATGGTGCGGGAGATCAAGAGACCCAGTACTTC.

CDR3 sequence: CASSSAGTSGRSFSYEQYF. The CDR3 coding sequence is TGTGCCAGCAGTTCCGCCGGGACTAGCGGGAGGTCGTTCTCCTACGAGCAGTACTTC. The chain employs TRBV7-9 and TRBJ2-7; TRBD2 matches 15 bases. Trimming cost V 6 bases and J 0 bases; bases outside gene matches: 12. From germline, CDR1 is SEHNR and CDR2 FQNEAQ (reference sequence). The CDR3 length is 19 residues.